Presented here are 27 T cell receptor beta chains from one specimen sequenced in a study of post-analysis software for immune sequencing data. Whole-study results and caveats: TRBV segments more frequent in patients than in controls numbered five and included TRBV5-6, TRBV5-1 and TRBV20-1.

Built from TCR beta cDNA, the libraries had unique molecular identifiers in them. Via MiXCR, TCRdb re-called the PCR reads, giving one row per CDR3 protein. The data contain fewer than 600,000 distinct CDR3 sequences, 40% to 55% of them singletons. These TCRs' antigens remain unknown. Sequencing used blood. The origin of the receptors is a girl aged 5-17 years with multiple sclerosis.

Only a few counts were recorded for this clonotype. The chain is built from TRBV12-3 or TRBV12-4 and TRBJ2-7; tentatively, D is TRBD1 or TRBD2 (5 bases each). The CDR3 is 14 amino acids. V lost 6 bases and J 1 base, leaving 13 bases between the germline ends. CDR3 sequence (DNA): TGTGCCAGCAGCAACCGGGACGCATCCTACGAGCAGTACTTC. It translates to CASSNRDASYEQYF.

The genes are TRBV25-1 and TRBJ1-4; D not resolved. With 1 base removed from V and 7 bases from J, the gap between germline ends came to 10 bases. The CDR3 has 14 residues. From germline, CDR1 is MGHDK and CDR2 SYGVNS. The CDR3 DNA reads TGTGCCAGCAGTGAATCCGCGCGGTTTGAAAAACTGTTTTTT. This encodes CASSESARFEKLFF.

CDR3 sequence (DNA): TGCAGTGCGGGCAAGACTAGATCCGGGGAGCTGTTTTTT. Its translation is CSAGKTRSGELFF. The chain couples TRBV20-1 to TRBJ2-2; tentative D call: TRBD2 (6 bases). The CDR3 loop spans 13 amino acids. V was shortened by 6 bases and J by 6 bases, with 14 bases between the two germline ends. Germline assignment: CDR1 DFQATT and CDR2 SNEGSKA (reference sequence).

DNA of the CDR3: TGCAGCGCCACGGCGGACAATGAGCAGTTCTTC. It specifies CSATADNEQFF. The J gene is TRBJ2-1, the V gene TRBV29-1; no definite D call. Germline CDR1 is SQVTM and CDR2 is ANQGSEA. The CDR3 runs 11 residues. Trimming left V 7 bases short and J 5 bases short, with 9 bases between.

V and J are TRBV6-1 and TRBJ1-5; a possible D gene is TRBD1 (5 bases). Trimming stripped 3 bases from V and 4 bases from J, with 16 bases between. Germline lookup yields CDR1 MNHNS and CDR2 SASEGT. The CDR3 runs to 16 residues. CDR3 in DNA: TGTGCCAGCAGTGAGAGTAGGGGTCGGCCGAATCAGCCCCAGCATTTT. Residues: CASSESRGRPNQPQHF.

V and J are TRBV7-3 and TRBJ2-5; the D gene is possibly TRBD2 (7 bases). Deletions cut 7 bases from V and 11 bases from J, with 20 bases between. The V gene's germline CDR1 is SGHTA and CDR2 FQGTGA. CDR3 length: 13 residues. CDR3 DNA: TGTGCCAGCACCCCCAGCGGGGACAATGAGCAGTACTTC. It yields the protein CASTPSGDNEQYF.

This clonotype was counted only a few times. V gene TRBV10-3 combines with J gene TRBJ2-3; TRBD2 agrees at 7 bases. The CDR3 spans 17 residues. The junction had 8 bases not matched to a gene; V was cut back by 2 bases and J by 0 bases. Germline CDR1 ENHRY, CDR2 SYGVKD. The CDR3, as DNA: TGTGCCATCAGTGAGCCCGGACTAGGTCCGAGCACAGATACGCAGTATTTT. The encoded protein is CAISEPGLGPSTDTQYF.

The sample holds a few counts of this clonotype. The chain has TRBV7-2 and TRBJ1-1, with D possibly being TRBD1 (6 bases). Germline assignment: CDR1 SGHTA and CDR2 FQGNSA. V dropped 2 bases and J dropped 5 bases, with 9 bases sitting between them. The CDR3 extends over 13 amino acids. CDR3 nucleotide sequence: TGTGCCAGCAGCTTACGGGGGCGGACTGAAGCTTTCTTT. Translated: CASSLRGRTEAFF.

The chain combines TRBV24-1 with TRBJ2-5; the D gene is possibly TRBD1 (5 bases). V was cut by 4 bases and J by 11 bases, with 19 bases left in between. CDR3 size: 14 residues. Per the germline V gene, CDR1 is KGHDR and CDR2 is SFDVKD. The CDR3 nucleotides are TGTGCCACCAGTGACCCCAGACAGCTTTCGAAGCAGTACTTC. Translation: CATSDPRQLSKQYF.

This chain uses TRBV28 with TRBJ1-5; a possible D gene is TRBD1 (6 bases). Germline V gives CDR1 MDHEN, CDR2 SYDVKM. V was cut by 6 bases and J by 1 base, with 19 bases left in between. This CDR3 region has 17 residues. The CDR3 sequence is CASRGLTGLGSNQPQHF. The CDR3 nucleotides are TGTGCCAGCAGGGGGTTGACAGGTCTGGGGAGCAATCAGCCCCAGCATTTT.

V is TRBV2 and J is TRBJ2-5; 9 bases fit TRBD2. Germline V gives CDR1 SNHLY, CDR2 FYNNEI. V lost 6 bases to trimming and J lost 1 base; unmatched junction nucleotides: 3. The CDR3 runs 14 residues. CDR3 loop: CASRKLAGQETQYF. The CDR3, as DNA: TGTGCCAGCAGGAAACTAGCGGGCCAAGAGACCCAGTACTTC.

This clonotype was recorded a few times. In nucleotides, the CDR3 is TGTGCCAGCAGTCCCCGCGGATCGCTAGCCAAAAACATTCAGTACTTC. Its translation: CASSPRGSLAKNIQYF. The chain recombines TRBV27 with TRBJ2-4; the D is unclear. The V end was cut by 5 bases, the J end by 0 bases, with 14 bases between. CDR1 and CDR2 (germline): MNHEY, SMNVEV (reference sequence). The CDR3 covers 16 residues.

The chain combines TRBV29-1 with TRBJ1-2; a possible D gene is TRBD1 (5 bases). Trimming removed 1 base at V and 7 bases at J, with 13 bases between. CDR1 and CDR2 from the germline V gene are SQVTM and ANQGSEA. The CDR3 extends over 13 amino acids. The CDR3 DNA reads as TGCAGCGTTGAAGTAGGGGCGCGGGTTGGCTACACCTTC. This codes for CSVEVGARVGYTF.

The chain recombines TRBV28 with TRBJ2-5; the match to TRBD1 covers 7 bases. Germline V CDR1 and CDR2: MDHEN, SYDVKM. V shed 6 bases, J shed 5 bases, and the junction held 9 bases outside the gene matches. The CDR3 loop spans 14 amino acids. The CDR3 DNA reads as TGTGCCAGCAGAGCCACAGGGGAGTATGAGACCCAGTACTTC. Amino acid sequence: CASRATGEYETQYF. Full variable domain (remainder filled in from reference TRBV28 and TRBJ2-5): DVKVTQSSRYLVKRTGEKVFLECVQDMDHENMFWYRQDPGLGLRLIYFSYDVKMKEKGDIPEGYSVSREKKERFSLILESASTNQTSMYLCASRATGEYETQYFGPGTRLLVL.

The V call is TRBV5-1, the J call TRBJ2-1; 16 bases align to TRBD2. The germline V gene has CDR1 SGHRS and CDR2 YFSETQ. V trimming: 3 bases; J trimming: 2 bases; junction bases outside the gene matches: 8. CDR3 size: 19 residues. In DNA, the CDR3 is TGCGCCAGCAGCTGTGGGGGACTAGCGGGAGGGTACACCTACAATGAGCAGTTCTTC. Its protein product is CASSCGGLAGGYTYNEQFF.

This sequence joins TRBV20-1 and TRBJ2-1; 7 bases fit TRBD2. Germline loops: CDR1 DFQATT, CDR2 SNEGSKA (reference sequence). After removal of 6 bases from V and 9 bases from J, the junction contained 11 bases not matched to a gene. This CDR3 region has 13 residues. The CDR3 region has the DNA TGCAGTGCACCCTTAGGACTAGTTGTTGAGCAGTTCTTC. Translating it yields CSAPLGLVVEQFF.

This clonotype came up a few times. The V call is TRBV4-1, the J call TRBJ2-6, with 8 bases identical to TRBD1. With 1 base clipped from V and 4 bases from J, the junction kept 15 bases outside the gene matches. This CDR3 has 20 residues. The germline V gene encodes CDR1 MGHRA and CDR2 YSYEKL. CDR3 sequence (DNA): TGCGCCAGCAGCCAAGCTTCGACAGGGGCGAAGTTCGCCGGGGCCAACGTCCTGACTTTC. Translation gives CASSQASTGAKFAGANVLTF.

V usage is TRBV27 and J usage is TRBJ2-1; weak D call: TRBD2 (6 bases). Germline assignment: CDR1 MNHEY and CDR2 SMNVEV (reference sequence). CDR3 length: 14 amino acids. V lost 5 bases to trimming and J lost 3 bases, with 11 bases between them. CDR3 sequence (DNA): TGTGCCAGCAGTCCACCGGGGGTCTACAATGAGCAGTTCTTC. Protein: CASSPPGVYNEQFF.

The gene calls are TRBV12-3 or TRBV12-4 and TRBJ2-4, with 11 bases that match TRBD2. The ends lost 0 bases at V and 9 bases at J; junction bases unmatched: 4. This CDR3 contains 15 residues. CDR3 DNA sequence: TGTGCCAGCAGTTTAGCTGGGGGGACTAGCGGCATTCAGTACTTC. Translation gives CASSLAGGTSGIQYF.

This chain joins TRBV20-1 and TRBJ2-3, with no clear D. Germline V gene lookup returns CDR1 DFQATT and CDR2 SNEGSKA (reference sequence). V lost 1 base, J lost 5 bases, and 7 bases lay in between. This CDR3 comprises 12 residues. The DNA for the CDR3 is TGCAGTGCTAGAGCCTCCCTAGATACGCAGTATTTT. Protein sequence: CSARASLDTQYF.

This clonotype has a handful of counts. The chain joins TRBV28 to TRBJ2-1; 8 bases are shared with TRBD2. Germline V lookup: CDR1 MDHEN, CDR2 SYDVKM. This CDR3 is built from 16 residues. V shed 7 bases and J 0 bases; nucleotides not matched to a gene: 8. The CDR3 DNA is TGTGCCAGCACCCGTGGGAGCGGGGGCTCCTACAATGAGCAGTTCTTC. Protein: CASTRGSGGSYNEQFF.

This clonotype turned up a few times. This rearrangement joins TRBV5-5 to TRBJ2-7; D tentatively fits TRBD1 or TRBD2 (6 bases each). This CDR3 is 15 amino acids long. Germline assignment: CDR1 SGHKS and CDR2 YYEKEE (reference sequence). V was pared by 3 bases and J by 0 bases, with 13 bases between. The CDR3 reads CASSWRGESSYEQYF. The CDR3 DNA is TGTGCCAGCAGCTGGAGGGGGGAAAGCTCCTACGAGCAGTACTTC.

The chain joins TRBV20-1 to TRBJ2-7; the match to TRBD2 covers 12 bases. The germline V gene has CDR1 DFQATT and CDR2 SNEGSKA (reference sequence). V lost 2 bases and J lost 3; bases outside the gene matches: 20. CDR3 length equals 20 residues. As DNA, the CDR3 is TGCAGTGCTAGATCAATTGCGCGGCTAGCGGGAGGGCCTTTTGTCTACGAGCAGTACTTC. Protein: CSARSIARLAGGPFVYEQYF.

This clonotype was counted a few times. This chain uses TRBV28 with TRBJ2-5, with D possibly being TRBD1 (6 bases). This CDR3 is built from 13 residues. V gave up 9 bases and J gave up 5 bases, with 16 bases separating them. Per the germline V gene, CDR1 is MDHEN and CDR2 is SYDVKM. The CDR3 DNA reads TGTGCCAGTAGCCGGCAGGGGTGGGAGACCCAGTACTTC. Protein product: CASSRQGWETQYF.

This chain uses TRBV2 with TRBJ2-1; 10 nucleotides line up with TRBD2. This CDR3 spans 14 amino acids. J was trimmed by 9 bases and V by 8 bases; bases with no gene match: 10. Looked up from germline, CDR1 is SNHLY and CDR2 is FYNNEI. The CDR3 DNA reads TGTGCCAGCGTGGGGCTAGCGGGAGCGGGTGAGCAGTTCTTC. It yields the protein CASVGLAGAGEQFF.

The chain employs TRBV20-1 and TRBJ2-1; 8 bases are a match to TRBD1. Germline values: CDR1 DFQATT, CDR2 SNEGSKA (reference sequence). This CDR3 is built from 15 residues. Trimming took 1 base from V and 7 from J; bases not matched to a gene: 9. CDR3 DNA: TGCAGTGCTAGAGTTTCAGGGGGCGCGTTGAATGAGCAGTTCTTC. This codes for CSARVSGGALNEQFF.

This rearrangement joins TRBV12-3 or TRBV12-4 to TRBJ2-6, with a tentative D call TRBD1 (5 bases). The CDR3 has 17 residues. Trimming left V 1 base short and J 0 bases short, with 10 bases between. The CDR3 spells CASSLGRQSSGANVLTF. The CDR3 nucleotides read TGTGCCAGCAGTTTAGGTCGACAGAGCTCTGGGGCCAACGTCCTGACTTTC.